This T cell receptor beta chain derives from a study of T cell changes during pregnancy in multiple sclerosis. This clone has only one observation. This CDR3 has 14 residues. Germline-derived CDR1 and CDR2 are MGHDK and SYGVNS. The repertoire was sequenced with immunoSEQ multiplex PCR; TCRdb's copy has only in-frame clones and lacks some. The sample lists 41,000 or so clones, around nine tenths occurring once. This sequence joins TRBV25-1 and TRBJ2-5; TRBD1 is a possible D gene (5 bases). The J call may be wrong; the DNA end is better matched by TRBJ2-7. The material sequenced was CD8+ T cells from peripheral blood mononuclear cells, taken in the third trimester of pregnancy. This TCR came from a female donor with multiple sclerosis, enrolled in a pregnancy study. The CDR3 DNA follows: TGTGCCAGCAGGAAGACAGACAACGCCTACGAGCAGTACTTC. Translated, it gives CASRKTDNAYEQYF.